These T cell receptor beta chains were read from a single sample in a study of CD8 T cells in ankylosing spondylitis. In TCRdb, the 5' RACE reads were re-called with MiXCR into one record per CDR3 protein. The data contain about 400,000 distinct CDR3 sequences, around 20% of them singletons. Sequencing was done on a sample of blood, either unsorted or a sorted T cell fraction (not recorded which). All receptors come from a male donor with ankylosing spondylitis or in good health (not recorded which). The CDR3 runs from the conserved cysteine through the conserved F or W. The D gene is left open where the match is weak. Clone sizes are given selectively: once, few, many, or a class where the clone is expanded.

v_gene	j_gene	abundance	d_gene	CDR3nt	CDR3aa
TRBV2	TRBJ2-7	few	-	TGTGCCAGCAGTGACACCCGGGGGTCCTACGAGCAGTACTTC	CASSDTRGSYEQYF
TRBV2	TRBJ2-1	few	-	TGTGCCAGCAGTCACAGGCACAAGGTACCTGGGGACAATGAGCAGTTCTTC	CASSHRHKVPGDNEQFF
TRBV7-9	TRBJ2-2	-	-	TGTGCCAGCAGCTTCCCTTTGGGCACCGGGGAGCTGTTTTTT	CASSFPLGTGELFF
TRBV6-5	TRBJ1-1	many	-	TGTGCCAGCAGTTACGAGCTGAACACTGAAGCTTTCTTT	CASSYELNTEAFF
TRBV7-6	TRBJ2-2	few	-	TGTGCCAGCAGCTTATTTCCAACGAACACCGGGGAGCTGTTTTTT	CASSLFPTNTGELFF
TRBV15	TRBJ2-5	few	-	TGTGCCACCGCCGACAGGCTACTAGAGACCCAGTACTTC	CATADRLLETQYF
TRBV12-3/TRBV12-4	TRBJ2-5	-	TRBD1	TGTGCCAGCAGTTTGACAGGGGGCTGGGAGACCCAGTACTTC	CASSLTGGWETQYF
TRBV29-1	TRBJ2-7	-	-	TGCAGCGTTGTCCTAGGGTTCGGCGAGCAGTACTTC	CSVVLGFGEQYF
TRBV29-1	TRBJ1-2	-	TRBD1	TGCAGCGATGAAGAGCGACGGGACAGCCAGCAGGACTATGGCTACACCTTC	CSDEERRDSQQDYGYTF
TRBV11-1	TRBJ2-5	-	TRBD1	TGTGCCAGCAGCTTTACGACTGGGACAGCAGAGACCCAGTACTTC	CASSFTTGTAETQYF
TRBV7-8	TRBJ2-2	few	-	TGTGCCAGCAGCTTACCCCTTGGGGGGCTGGCCACCGGGGAGCTGTTTTTT	CASSLPLGGLATGELFF
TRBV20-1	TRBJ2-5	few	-	TGCAGTGCCGTACCACGGGGAAGGGCGACCCAGTACTTC	CSAVPRGRATQYF
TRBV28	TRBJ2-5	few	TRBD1	TGTGCCAGCAGTCTCCCCGGGACAGGGGCCGAGGAGACCCAGTACTTC	CASSLPGTGAEETQYF
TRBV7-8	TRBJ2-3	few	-	TGTGCCAGCAGCTTAGGGGTCCCGGGGAGCTACAGCACAGATACGCAGTATTTT	CASSLGVPGSYSTDTQYF
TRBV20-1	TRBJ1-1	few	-	TGCAGTCGGTCTGGAACAGCTTTCTTT	CSRSGTAFF
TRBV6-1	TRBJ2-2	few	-	TGTGCCAGCAGTGAAGCGTGGGAACCCGGGGAGCTGTTTTTT	CASSEAWEPGELFF
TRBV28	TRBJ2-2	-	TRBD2	TGTGCCAGCAGTTTTTGGCTAGCGGGGACCTACACCGGGGAGCTGTTTTTT	CASSFWLAGTYTGELFF
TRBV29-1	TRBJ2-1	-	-	TGCAGCGTTGAAGTGGTATACAATGAGCAGTTCTTC	CSVEVVYNEQFF
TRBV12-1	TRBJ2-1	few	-	TGTGCCAGCAGCTTTGTTGTTGGAGGGAATGAGCAGTTCTTC	CASSFVVGGNEQFF
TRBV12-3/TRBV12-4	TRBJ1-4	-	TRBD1	TGTGCCAGCAGTTCGACAGGGGCTAATGAAAAACTGTTTTTT	CASSSTGANEKLFF
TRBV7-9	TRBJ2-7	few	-	TGTGCCAGCAGCCCTGGGGGGGGCTACTACGAGCAGTACTTC	CASSPGGGYYEQYF
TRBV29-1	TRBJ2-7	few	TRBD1	TGCAGCGTTGTGTCAGGGGGCCCCTACGAGCAGTACTTC	CSVVSGGPYEQYF
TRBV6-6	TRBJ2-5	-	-	TGTGCCAGCAGGGACGGGTGGGAAGAGACCCAGTACTTC	CASRDGWEETQYF
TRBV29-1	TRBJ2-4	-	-	TGCAGCGTTGAGATCCAGGGAAACATTCAGTACTTC	CSVEIQGNIQYF
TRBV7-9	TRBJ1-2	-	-	TGTGCCAGCAGCCATCCATCTCGGGAAGGGTATGGCTACACCTTC	CASSHPSREGYGYTF
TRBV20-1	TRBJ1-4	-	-	TGCAGTGCTAGAGCCGGGACACCGAATGAAAAACTGTTTTTT	CSARAGTPNEKLFF
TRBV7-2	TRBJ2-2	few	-	TGTGCCAGCAGCTTAGGACACATTGCCACCGGGGAGCTGTTTTTT	CASSLGHIATGELFF
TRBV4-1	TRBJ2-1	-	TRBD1	TGCGCCAGCAGCCAAGATCGACAGGGAACCTGGGGGCAGTTCTTC	CASSQDRQGTWGQFF
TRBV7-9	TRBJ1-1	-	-	TGTGCCAGCAGCTGGGGGGATCTCAACACTGAAGCTTTCTTT	CASSWGDLNTEAFF
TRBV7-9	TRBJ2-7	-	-	TGTGCCAGCAGCTTACTGGCAGGGATGTACGAGCAGTACTTC	CASSLLAGMYEQYF
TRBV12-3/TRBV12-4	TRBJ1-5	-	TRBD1	TGTGCCAGCAGTTTCGGACAGGGGGGCCAGCCCCAGCATTTT	CASSFGQGGQPQHF
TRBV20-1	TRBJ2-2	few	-	TGCAGTGTTCCGCCCCTGGTCCCAGCTAGAATTGGCGGGGAGCTGTTTTTT	CSVPPLVPARIGGELFF
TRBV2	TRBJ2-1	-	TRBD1	TGTGCCAGCAGTGAAGAGAGCGGGACAGGGGGGCCCTACAATGAGCAGTTCTTC	CASSEESGTGGPYNEQFF
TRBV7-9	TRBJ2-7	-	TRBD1	TGTGCCAGCAGCTTCGACAGGGGCTCTAGGCACGAGCAGTACTTC	CASSFDRGSRHEQYF
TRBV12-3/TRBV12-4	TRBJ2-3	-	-	TGTGCCAGCAGCCTTACTATCAGGTCGGATACGCAGTATTTT	CASSLTIRSDTQYF
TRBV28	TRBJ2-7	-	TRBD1	TGTGCCAGCGGCCGGGACAGGGGAACCTACGAGCAGTACTTC	CASGRDRGTYEQYF
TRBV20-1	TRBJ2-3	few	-	TGCAGTGCAGTAGCGGAATTCACAGATACGCAGTATTTT	CSAVAEFTDTQYF
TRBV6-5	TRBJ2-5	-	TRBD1	TGTGCCAGCAGTTACTCTTTACAGGGGTTAGAGACCCAGTACTTC	CASSYSLQGLETQYF
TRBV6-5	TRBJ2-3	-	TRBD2	TGTGCCAGCAGTTACGGAACTAGCGGGGGGCGAAACACAGATACGCAGTATTTT	CASSYGTSGGRNTDTQYF
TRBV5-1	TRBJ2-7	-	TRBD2	TGCGCCAGCAGCACGGGAGGTCCGGACGAGCAGTACTTC	CASSTGGPDEQYF
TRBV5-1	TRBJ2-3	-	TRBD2	TGCGCCAGCAGCTCGCCGGGACTAGCCACAGATACGCAGTATTTT	CASSSPGLATDTQYF
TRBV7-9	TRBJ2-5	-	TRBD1	TGTGCCAGCAGCCACCGGGACAGGGTAGAGACCCAGTACTTC	CASSHRDRVETQYF
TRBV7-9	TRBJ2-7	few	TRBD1	TGTGCCAGCAGCTTATCCACAGGGGACGACGAGCAGTACTTC	CASSLSTGDDEQYF
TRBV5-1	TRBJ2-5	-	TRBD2	TGCGCCAGCAGCCCTAGCGGGGGGCAAGAGACCCAGTACTTC	CASSPSGGQETQYF
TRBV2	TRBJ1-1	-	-	TGTGCCAGCAGTGAATCCCCGGATTATAAAACTGAAGCTTTCTTT	CASSESPDYKTEAFF
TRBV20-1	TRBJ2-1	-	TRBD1	TGCAGTGCTCCCACGGACAGGGAACCCTACAATGAGCAGTTCTTC	CSAPTDREPYNEQFF
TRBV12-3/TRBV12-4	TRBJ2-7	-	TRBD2	TGTGCCAGCAGTTTCCCACGGGGGGACGGGAGCTCCTACGAGCAGTACTTC	CASSFPRGDGSSYEQYF
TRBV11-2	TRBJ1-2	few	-	TGTGCCAGCAGCCCAGAGGGCGCGGACTATGGCTACACCTTC	CASSPEGADYGYTF
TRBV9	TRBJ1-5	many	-	TGTGCCAGCAGCCCGGGGACATCTGGGAATCAGCCCCAGCATTTT	CASSPGTSGNQPQHF
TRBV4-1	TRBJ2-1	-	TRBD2	TGCGCCAGCAGCCAACACCCGGGAGCGGGGGACACCTACAATGAGCAGTTCTTC	CASSQHPGAGDTYNEQFF
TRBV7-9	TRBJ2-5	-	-	TGTGCCAGCAGCTTACAGGGCCCCGTCCAAGAGACCCAGTACTTC	CASSLQGPVQETQYF
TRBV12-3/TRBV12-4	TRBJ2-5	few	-	TGTGCCAGCAGTTTAACTTGGGGCATAAAAGAGACCCAGTACTTC	CASSLTWGIKETQYF
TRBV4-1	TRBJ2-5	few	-	TGCGCCAGCAGCCAAGTCCGGAGTCCGCCTCAAGAGACCCAGTACTTC	CASSQVRSPPQETQYF
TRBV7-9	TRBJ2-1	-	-	TGTGCCAGCAGCAATTACAATGAGCAGTTCTTC	CASSNYNEQFF
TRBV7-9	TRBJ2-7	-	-	TGTGCCAGCAGCTTAGTACAGGGCGGCCACGAGCAGTACTTC	CASSLVQGGHEQYF
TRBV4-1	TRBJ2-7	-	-	TGCGCCAGCAGCCAAGAAGGTCTCGCCTACGAGCAGTACTTC	CASSQEGLAYEQYF
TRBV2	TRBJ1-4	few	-	TGTGCCAGCAGTGAGTGGGACACTAATGAAAAACTGTTTTTT	CASSEWDTNEKLFF
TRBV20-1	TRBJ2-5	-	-	TGCAGTGCTAGGTTCCCATACCAAGAGACCCAGTACTTC	CSARFPYQETQYF
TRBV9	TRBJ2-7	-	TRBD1	TGTGCCAGCAGCCCTGGACAGGGGGAGAGGGCCTACGAGCAGTACTTC	CASSPGQGERAYEQYF